This TCR beta chain was recorded in a study of blood T cell repertoires in COVID-19. Study-wide context: The study drew acute and convalescent COVID-19 samples from the United States, Italy and Spain.

Germline-derived CDR1 and CDR2 are MNHEY and SMNVEV (reference sequence). The CDR3 covers 14 residues. With 6 bases removed from V and 6 bases from J, the gap between germline ends came to 15 bases. Profiling relied on immunoSEQ multiplex PCR, and the TCRdb table lists in-frame clones only, not all of them. Among roughly 200,000 clones, about 87% were seen once, and the ten largest hold about 2.9%. The chain carries TRBV27 and TRBJ2-1; D unclear. The TCR comes from a man between 60 and 75 years old with acute or convalescent COVID-19. The specimen was peripheral blood. CDR3 DNA: TGTGCCAGCAGCCCGTTTATGTCCGGCAATGAGCAGTTCTTC. As protein: CASSPFMSGNEQFF.